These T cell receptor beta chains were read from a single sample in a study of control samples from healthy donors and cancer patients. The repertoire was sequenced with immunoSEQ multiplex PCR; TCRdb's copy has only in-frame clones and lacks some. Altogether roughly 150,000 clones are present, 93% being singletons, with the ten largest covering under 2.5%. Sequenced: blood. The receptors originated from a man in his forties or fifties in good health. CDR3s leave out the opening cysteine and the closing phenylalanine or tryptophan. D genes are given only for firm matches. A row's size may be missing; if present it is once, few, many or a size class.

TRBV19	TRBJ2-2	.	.	ASSILRQGPGELF
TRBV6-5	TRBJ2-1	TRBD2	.	ALRTSAHNEQF
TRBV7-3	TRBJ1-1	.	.	ASSLRLNTEAF
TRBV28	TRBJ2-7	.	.	ASSSVRTAPYEQY
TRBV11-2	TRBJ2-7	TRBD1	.	ASSLTARGTGDYEQY
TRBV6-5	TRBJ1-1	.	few	ASGQPMNTEAF
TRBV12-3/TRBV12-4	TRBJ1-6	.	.	ASSLALNSPLH
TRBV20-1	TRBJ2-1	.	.	SARRYNEQF
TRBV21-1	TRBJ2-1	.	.	ASSKDKGRETANEQF
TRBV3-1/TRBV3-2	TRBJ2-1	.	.	ASSQDRRGGDEQF
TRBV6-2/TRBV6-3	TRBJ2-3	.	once	ASSYPDTQY
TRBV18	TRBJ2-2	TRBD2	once	ASSASVGEGTGELF
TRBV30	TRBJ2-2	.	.	AWSLSGFTGELF
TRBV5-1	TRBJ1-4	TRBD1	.	ASSFRTGEGKLF
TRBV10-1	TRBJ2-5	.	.	ASSEGGLETQY
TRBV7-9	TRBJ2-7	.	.	ASSHMDARGHEQY
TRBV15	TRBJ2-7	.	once	ATSREKGGSTSYEQY
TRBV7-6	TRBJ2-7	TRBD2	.	ASSLRLAAVREQY
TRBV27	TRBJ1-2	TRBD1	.	ASSPWSRGQRGYGYT
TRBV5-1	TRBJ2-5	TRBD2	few	ASSAGTSGRTETQY
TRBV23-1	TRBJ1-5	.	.	ASSKRQEGLGNQPQH
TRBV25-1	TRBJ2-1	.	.	ASSKPVHNEQF
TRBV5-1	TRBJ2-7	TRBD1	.	ASRRTGGSYEQY